One and the same sample provided the 29 T cell receptor beta chains below, sequenced in a study of cytomegalovirus exposure and HLA in healthy donors (TCRdb year 2017). Library preparation was by the immunoSEQ multiplex PCR assay. For the multiplex PCR, a mixture combining 60 forward primers for TCR Vbeta segments and 13 reverse primers for TCR Jbeta segments was used. TCRdb re-hosts the immuneACCESS table, in-frame sequences only. Its copies lack some clones; in the studies checked, an unresolved V gene accounts for under half of them, and the cause for the rest is not known. The sample contains 160,000 or so clones, over 70% of them found a single time. Of the sample, 1% to 1.5% falls within the top ten clones. Sample: PBMCs. These receptors all stem from a man aged 45-65 years in good health and CMV-seropositive.

The genes are TRBV11-3 and TRBJ2-3; 10 nucleotides match TRBD2. The germline V gene encodes CDR1 SGHNT and CDR2 YENEEA. V lost 5 bases and J lost 0; bases outside the gene matches: 5. The CDR3 has 16 amino acids. The CDR3, as DNA: TGTGCCAGCAGCAAAGCGGGGGGGGCGAGCACAGATACGCAGTATTTT. Protein sequence: CASSKAGGASTDTQYF. The variable domain in full, completed from reference TRBV11-3 and TRBJ2-3, reads EAGVVQSPRYKIIEKKQPVAFWCNPISGHNTLYWYLQNLGQGPELLIRYENEEAVDDSQLPKDRFSAERLKGVDSTLKIQPAELGDSAVYLCASSKAGGASTDTQYFGPGTRLTVL.

The genes are TRBV28 and TRBJ2-7; D is possibly TRBD2 (6 bases). Trimming shortened V by 11 bases and J by 10 bases, and 24 bases separated the two germline ends. The CDR3 totals 13 residues. Germline values: CDR1 MDHEN, CDR2 SYDVKM. CDR3 sequence: CAAHSGSTSHQYF. The CDR3 nucleotides read TGTGCCGCCCATTCCGGGTCGACTAGTCACCAGTACTTC.

The rearrangement links TRBV23-1 to TRBJ1-1; D ambiguous. TRBV23-1 is annotated as an ORF whose role is uncertain. V was trimmed by 11 bases and J by 4 bases, leaving 17 bases between them. This CDR3 region has 13 residues. The CDR3 nucleotides are TGCGCCGGAATGTTTAACGCGGCCACTGAAGCTTTCTTT. It translates to CAGMFNAATEAFF.

The V call is TRBV2, the J call TRBJ2-1; D gene ambiguous. Germline CDR1 reads SNHLY; CDR2 reads FYNNEI. The CDR3 runs 13 residues. Trimming cost V 4 bases and J 9 bases, with 13 bases left between them. In DNA, the CDR3 is TGTGCCAGCAGTGGTTGGAGTGACGCTGAGCAGTTCTTC. This translates into CASSGWSDAEQFF.

The count of this clone is one. The V and J genes are TRBV27 and TRBJ2-2; perhaps TRBD2 as D (7 bases). Germline CDR1 and CDR2: MNHEY and SMNVEV (reference sequence). The germline V and J ends were trimmed by 5 bases and 4 bases, with 11 bases remaining between them. The CDR3 consists of 14 residues. The CDR3 DNA sequence: TGTGCCAGCAGTGAGGGGGGGGTCACCGGGGAGCTGTTTTTT. Its translation is CASSEGGVTGELFF.

The J gene is TRBJ2-7, the V gene TRBV5-1; 8 positions agree with TRBD1. CDR1 and CDR2 (germline): SGHRS, YFSETQ. The CDR3 spans 16 residues. Trimming removed 2 bases from V and 1 base from J; junction bases left unmatched: 8. The CDR3 region has the DNA TGCGCCAGCAGCTTCGATGCCGGGACAGGTTCCTACGAGCAGTACTTC. It translates to CASSFDAGTGSYEQYF.

V is TRBV2 and J is TRBJ1-1, with 7 bases aligning to TRBD1. V shed 8 bases, J shed 2 bases, and the junction held 8 bases outside the gene matches. From germline, CDR1 is SNHLY and CDR2 FYNNEI. The CDR3 is 14 amino acids. The CDR3 reads CASPPRDRNTEAFF. The CDR3 DNA is TGTGCCAGCCCACCCCGGGACAGAAACACTGAAGCTTTCTTT.

This chain connects TRBV5-1 to TRBJ1-5; perhaps TRBD1 as D (6 bases). With 4 bases removed from V and 4 bases from J, the gap between germline ends came to 12 bases. Germline values: CDR1 SGHRS, CDR2 YFSETQ. The CDR3 runs 14 residues. The CDR3 DNA follows: TGCGCCAGCAGCACCGGACAGCCAAATCAGCCCCAGCATTTT. It specifies CASSTGQPNQPQHF.

This chain links TRBV19 with TRBJ1-4; D unclear. The V gene's germline CDR1 is LNHDA and CDR2 SQIVND (reference sequence). This CDR3 is 14 amino acids long. With 5 bases removed from V and 0 bases from J, the gap between germline ends came to 7 bases. The CDR3 DNA follows: TGTGCCAGTAGTCACGGGTCAACTAATGAAAAACTGTTTTTT. Translated, it gives CASSHGSTNEKLFF.

The chain couples TRBV5-4 to TRBJ2-1, with a weak D call TRBD2 (6 bases). Germline loops: CDR1 SGHNT, CDR2 YYREEE (reference sequence). The V gene lost 0 bases and the J gene lost 7 bases, with 14 bases spanning the gap. The CDR3 totals 15 residues. Written as DNA, the CDR3 is TGTGCCAGCAGCTTGGTGTCAGCGGGCAATAATGAGCAGTTCTTC. It is translated as CASSLVSAGNNEQFF. The full variable domain, with the rest looked up from reference TRBV5-4 and TRBJ2-1, is ETGVTQSPTHLIKTRGQQVTLRCSSQSGHNTVSWYQQALGQGPQFIFQYYREEENGRGNFPPRFSGLQFPNYSSELNVNALELDDSALYLCASSLVSAGNNEQFFGPGTRLTVL.

The V call is TRBV19, the J call TRBJ1-2, with 8 positions matching TRBD1. Germline V gene data show CDR1 as LNHDA and CDR2 as SQIVND (reference sequence). J lost 4 bases, V lost 2 bases, and 3 bases had no gene match. The CDR3 is made up of 14 amino acids. The CDR3 loop reads CASSIRTGIYGYTF. The CDR3 DNA sequence: TGTGCCAGTAGTATACGGACAGGGATCTATGGCTACACCTTC.

This chain links TRBV7-2 with TRBJ1-6; D may be TRBD1 (6 bases). The CDR3 is 16 residues long. Germline V gene sequence: CDR1 SGHTA, CDR2 FQGNSA. Trimming took 5 bases from V and 5 from J, leaving 16 bases between them. The CDR3 DNA sequence: TGTGCCAGCAGCCGCGGGCCAGGGGCGAATAATTCACCCCTCCACTTT. Protein product: CASSRGPGANNSPLHF.

The CDR3: CASSLNPTVYEQYF. The CDR3 nucleotides read TGTGCCAGCAGTTTGAACCCGACAGTCTACGAGCAGTACTTC. This chain links TRBV27 with TRBJ2-7, with D possibly matching TRBD1 (5 bases). The V and J ends lost 3 bases and 3 bases respectively, with 12 bases between them. The germline CDR1 and CDR2 sequences are MNHEY and SMNVEV (reference sequence). The CDR3 length is 14 residues.

The chain carries TRBV5-1 and TRBJ2-5; 11 bases map to TRBD2. CDR1 is SGHRS and CDR2 is YFSETQ in the germline V gene. The CDR3 totals 15 residues. V dropped 2 bases and J dropped 5; count of bases not matched to a gene: 5. CDR3 sequence (DNA): TGCGCCAGCAGCTTTAGCGGGAGGGCCGAGGAGACCCAGTACTTC. Translation: CASSFSGRAEETQYF.

The CDR3, as DNA: TGTGCTAGTGGTTTGAGACCCCGGGTATCTGGGGCCAACGTCCTGACTTTC. It codes for CASGLRPRVSGANVLTF. The chain joins TRBV12-5 to TRBJ2-6; no firm D call. CDR1 and CDR2 (germline): LGHNT, FRNRAP. V shed 2 bases and J shed 1 base, with 12 bases lying between them. This CDR3 is 17 amino acids long.

This rearrangement joins TRBV2 to TRBJ1-2; maybe TRBD1 (6 bases). V was trimmed by 4 bases and J by 0 bases, leaving 12 bases between them. The CDR3 consists of 15 residues. CDR1 SNHLY and CDR2 FYNNEI come from the germline V gene. Here the CDR3 reads CASSVEGQSNYGYTF. CDR3 sequence (DNA): TGTGCCAGCAGTGTAGAAGGACAGTCTAACTATGGCTACACCTTC.

This chain joins TRBV5-4 and TRBJ2-3, with 9 bases matching TRBD2. The CDR3 consists of 15 residues. Germline V gene lookup returns CDR1 SGHNT and CDR2 YYREEE (reference sequence). Trimming removed 2 bases from V and 5 bases from J; junction bases left unmatched: 6. As DNA, the CDR3 is TGTGCCAGCAGCTTAGTGCGGGAGGGGGGAGATACGCAGTATTTT. It yields the protein CASSLVREGGDTQYF. Together with reference TRBV5-4 and TRBJ2-3, the CDR3 gives the full variable domain: ETGVTQSPTHLIKTRGQQVTLRCSSQSGHNTVSWYQQALGQGPQFIFQYYREEENGRGNFPPRFSGLQFPNYSSELNVNALELDDSALYLCASSLVREGGDTQYFGPGTRLTVL.

The gene calls are TRBV4-3 and TRBJ2-5, with D maybe TRBD1 (6 bases). This CDR3 comprises 13 residues. CDR1 and CDR2 (germline): LGHNA, YSLEER. Trimming removed 3 bases at V and 1 base at J, with 6 bases between. CDR3 nucleotide sequence: TGCGCCAGCAGCCAGGACAGCCAAGAGACCCAGTACTTC. It specifies CASSQDSQETQYF.

The gene calls are TRBV27 and TRBJ1-5, with D possibly matching TRBD1 (6 bases). The CDR3 consists of 13 residues. Germline loops: CDR1 MNHEY, CDR2 SMNVEV (reference sequence). V was shortened by 6 bases and J by 3 bases, with 9 bases between the two germline ends. CDR3 protein: CASSDRLNQPQHF. The CDR3 DNA is TGTGCCAGCAGCGACAGGCTCAATCAGCCCCAGCATTTT.

Comment on this clone: The junction shows a germline mismatch at one end, possibly a read error. V gene TRBV7-7 combines with J gene TRBJ2-5, with TRBD1 identical over 10 bases. CDR1 and CDR2 from the germline V gene are SSHAT and FNYEAQ (reference sequence). The length of the CDR3 is 15 residues. This chain's CDR3 is CASSHPGTGAETQYF. In DNA form, the CDR3 reads TGTGCTAGCAGCCACCCCGGGACAGGGGCCGAGACCCAGTACTTC. The full variable domain, with the rest looked up from reference TRBV7-7 and TRBJ2-5, is GAGVSQSPRYKVTKRGQDVTLRCDPISSHATLYWYQQALGQGPEFLTYFNYEAQPDKSGLPSDRFSAERPEGSISTLTIQRTEQRDSAMYRCASSHPGTGAETQYFGPGTRLLVL.

This chain links TRBV7-9 with TRBJ2-7; 13 positions match TRBD2. V lost 4 bases, J lost 5 bases, and 5 bases stayed unmatched. CDR1 SEHNR and CDR2 FQNEAQ come from the germline V gene (reference sequence). CDR3 size: 15 residues. CDR3 coding DNA: TGTGCCAGCAGCTCCAGGACTAGCGGGAGCCACGAGCAGTACTTC. It encodes CASSSRTSGSHEQYF.

This chain connects TRBV2 to TRBJ1-4, with TRBD1 matching over 9 bases. CDR1 is SNHLY and CDR2 is FYNNEI in the germline V gene. CDR3 size: 17 residues. Trimming removed 0 bases from V and 8 bases from J; junction bases left unmatched: 10. The CDR3 here is CASSEAPNRGPREKLFF. CDR3 sequence (DNA): TGTGCCAGCAGTGAAGCCCCGAACAGGGGGCCCCGGGAAAAACTGTTTTTT.

This clone was seen only once. The gene calls are TRBV5-1 and TRBJ2-2, with D possibly matching TRBD2 (5 bases). Germline loops: CDR1 SGHRS, CDR2 YFSETQ. CDR3 length: 14 residues. The V end lost 3 bases, the J end lost 8 bases, and 14 bases lay between the germline ends. The CDR3, as DNA: TGCGCCAGCAGCTCGAATACGGACTTGGGGGAGCTGTTTTTT. It translates to CASSSNTDLGELFF.

The V gene is TRBV9, the J gene TRBJ2-1; 10 positions match TRBD2. Germline V gives CDR1 SGDLS, CDR2 YYNGEE. The CDR3 runs 15 residues. Unmatched junction bases numbered 6, after V lost 2 bases and J lost 7 bases. The CDR3 DNA is TGTGCCAGCAGCGTGGTAGCGGGAGGTCTTAATGAGCAGTTCTTC. Its translation: CASSVVAGGLNEQFF.

J is TRBJ2-1 and V is TRBV2; 7 bases match TRBD1. With V trimmed by 5 bases and J by 7 bases, 5 bases remained unmatched. Germline V gives CDR1 SNHLY, CDR2 FYNNEI. The CDR3 spans 13 residues. The CDR3 reads CASSRQGGNEQFF. CDR3 nucleotide sequence: TGTGCCAGCAGTAGACAGGGCGGGAATGAGCAGTTCTTC.

This chain joins TRBV10-1 and TRBJ1-2, with D unclear. The V and J ends lost 5 bases and 1 base respectively, with 17 bases between them. Germline V lookup: CDR1 WNHNN, CDR2 SYGVQD (reference sequence). This CDR3 region has 16 residues. The CDR3 nucleotides read TGCGCCAGCAGTTCCCGAACAGCTGTACTTAACTATGGCTACACCTTC. Its protein is CASSSRTAVLNYGYTF.

V and J are TRBV10-1 and TRBJ1-1; no clear D gene. CDR3 size: 14 residues. V was cut by 0 bases and J by 1 base, with 6 bases left in between. Germline V gives CDR1 WNHNN, CDR2 SYGVQD (reference sequence). The CDR3 DNA reads TGCGCCAGCAGTGAGTCGAGTGGGAACACTGAAGCTTTCTTT. Translation: CASSESSGNTEAFF.

The J gene is TRBJ2-2, the V gene TRBV7-2; D is uncertain. The germline V gene has CDR1 SGHTA and CDR2 FQGNSA. There are 12 residues in the CDR3. Trimming removed 3 bases at V and 5 bases at J, with 4 bases between. CDR3 bases: TGTGCCAGCAGCTTTCTAACCGGGGAGCTGTTTTTT. Amino acid sequence: CASSFLTGELFF.

V and J are TRBV28 and TRBJ1-2; possibly TRBD1 for D (5 bases). Trimming removed 2 bases from V and 4 bases from J, with 14 bases in between. This CDR3 region has 15 residues. Germline V gene sequence: CDR1 MDHEN, CDR2 SYDVKM. In nucleotides, the CDR3 is TGTGCCAGCAGTTTACCTCAGGGTTTGGTCTATGGCTACACCTTC. This gives the protein CASSLPQGLVYGYTF.